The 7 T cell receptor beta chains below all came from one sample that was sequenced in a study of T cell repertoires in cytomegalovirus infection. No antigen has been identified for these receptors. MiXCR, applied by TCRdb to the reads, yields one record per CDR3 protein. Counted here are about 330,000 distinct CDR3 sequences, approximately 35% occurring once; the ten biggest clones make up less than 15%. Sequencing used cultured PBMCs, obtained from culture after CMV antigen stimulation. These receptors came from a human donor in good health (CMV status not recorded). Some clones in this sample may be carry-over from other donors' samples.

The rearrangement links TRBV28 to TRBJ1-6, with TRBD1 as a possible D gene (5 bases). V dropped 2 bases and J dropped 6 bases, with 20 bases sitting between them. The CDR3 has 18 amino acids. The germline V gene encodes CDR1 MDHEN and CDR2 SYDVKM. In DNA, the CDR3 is TGTGCCAGCAGTTTACCGTCCCGTGGCCGACAGACTAATTCACCCCTCCACTTT. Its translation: CASSLPSRGRQTNSPLHF.

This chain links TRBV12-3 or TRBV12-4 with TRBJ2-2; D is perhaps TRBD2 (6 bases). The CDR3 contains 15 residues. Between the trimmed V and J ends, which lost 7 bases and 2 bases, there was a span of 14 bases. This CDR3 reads CASKSGEANTGELFF. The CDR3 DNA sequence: TGTGCCAGCAAATCGGGGGAGGCCAACACCGGGGAGCTGTTTTTT.

CDR3 loop: CASSSTGKLAKNIQYF. The CDR3 DNA is TGTGCCAGCAGTAGCACGGGGAAATTAGCCAAAAACATTCAGTACTTC. This chain joins TRBV6-2 or TRBV6-3 and TRBJ2-4; TRBD2 is a possible D gene (5 bases). CDR3 length: 16 amino acids. The V gene lost 5 bases and the J gene lost 0 bases, with 14 bases spanning the gap. Germline V CDR1 and CDR2: MNHEY, SVGEGT.

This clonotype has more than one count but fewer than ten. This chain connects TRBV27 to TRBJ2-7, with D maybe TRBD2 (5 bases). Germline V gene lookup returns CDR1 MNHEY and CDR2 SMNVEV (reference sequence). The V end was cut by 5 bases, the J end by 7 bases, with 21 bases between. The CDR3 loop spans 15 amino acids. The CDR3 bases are TGTGCCAGCAGTCGAGAGGGATCCGGGGTTCGGGAGCAGTACTTC. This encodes CASSREGSGVREQYF.

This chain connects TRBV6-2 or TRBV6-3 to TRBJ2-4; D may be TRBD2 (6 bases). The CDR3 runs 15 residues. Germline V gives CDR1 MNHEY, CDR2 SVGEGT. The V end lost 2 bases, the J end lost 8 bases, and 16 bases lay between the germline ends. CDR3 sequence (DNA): TGTGCCAGCAGTTACCCCGGGACTCGGACTCACATTCAGTACTTC. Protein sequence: CASSYPGTRTHIQYF.

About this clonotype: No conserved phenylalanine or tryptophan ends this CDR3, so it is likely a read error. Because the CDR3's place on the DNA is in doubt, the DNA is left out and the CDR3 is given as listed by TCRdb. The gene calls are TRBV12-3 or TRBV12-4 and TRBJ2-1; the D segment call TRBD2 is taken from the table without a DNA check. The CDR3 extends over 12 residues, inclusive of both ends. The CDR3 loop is CASSLNGGSLGL.

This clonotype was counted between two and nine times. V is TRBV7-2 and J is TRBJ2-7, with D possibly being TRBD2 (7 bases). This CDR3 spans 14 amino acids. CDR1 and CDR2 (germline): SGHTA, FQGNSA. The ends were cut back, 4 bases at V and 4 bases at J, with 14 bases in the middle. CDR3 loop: CASSSLARGYEQYF. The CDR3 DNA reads TGTGCCAGCAGCTCACTAGCGAGGGGGTACGAGCAGTACTTC.